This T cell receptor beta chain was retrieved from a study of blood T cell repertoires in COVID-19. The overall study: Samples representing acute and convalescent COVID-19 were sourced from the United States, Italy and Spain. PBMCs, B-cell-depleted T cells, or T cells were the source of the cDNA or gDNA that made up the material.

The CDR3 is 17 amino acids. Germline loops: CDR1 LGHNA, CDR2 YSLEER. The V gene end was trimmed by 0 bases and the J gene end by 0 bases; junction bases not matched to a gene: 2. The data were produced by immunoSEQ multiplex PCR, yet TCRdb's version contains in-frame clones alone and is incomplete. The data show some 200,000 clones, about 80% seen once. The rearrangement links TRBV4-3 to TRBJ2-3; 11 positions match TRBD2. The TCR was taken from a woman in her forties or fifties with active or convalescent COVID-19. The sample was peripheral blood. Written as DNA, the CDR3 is TGCGCCAGCAGCCAAGATCTAGCGGGGGGTAGCACAGATACGCAGTATTTT. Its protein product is CASSQDLAGGSTDTQYF.